These 3 T cell receptor beta chains were all obtained from the same sample, sequenced in a study of neurological immune-mediated disorders. TCRdb recomputed calls from the 5' RACE reads with MiXCR, one row per CDR3 protein. The sample records around 20,000 distinct CDR3 sequences, roughly 10% being singletons. Input material: PBMCs. Receptor source: a woman in her fifties or sixties with HTLV-1-associated myelopathy (HAM/TSP).

This clonotype was recorded many times. J is TRBJ1-2 and V is TRBV29-1; D unresolved. The germline CDR1 and CDR2 sequences are SQVTM and ANQGSEA. V lost 5 bases and J 0 bases, leaving 7 bases between the germline ends. The CDR3 contains 12 residues. In DNA, the CDR3 is TGCAGCGTTCAGACATCTAACTATGGCTACACCTTC. Its translation: CSVQTSNYGYTF.

This clonotype ranks as medium-sized. The chain couples TRBV5-1 to TRBJ2-7, with 11 nucleotides matching TRBD1. The CDR3 sequence is 13 residues long. Germline CDR1 is SGHRS and CDR2 is YFSETQ. Unmatched junction bases numbered 5, after V lost 7 bases and J lost 5 bases. The CDR3: CASSGTGGDEQYF. Here the CDR3 DNA reads TGCGCCAGCTCCGGGACAGGGGGGGACGAGCAGTACTTC.

This clonotype was seen many times. The chain combines TRBV7-8 with TRBJ1-5; D is perhaps TRBD1 (6 bases). Germline CDR1 and CDR2: SGHVS and FQNEAQ. Trimming shortened V by 5 bases and J by 4 bases, and 18 bases separated the two germline ends. This CDR3 is built from 16 residues. CDR3 DNA: TGTGCCAGCAGCCACCAACGGACAGTTTCAAATCAGCCCCAGCATTTT. Its translation: CASSHQRTVSNQPQHF.